This T cell receptor beta chain came from a study of breast tumors, draining lymph nodes, adjacent tissues. Study-level points and caveats: Data fit most tumor T cells coming from lymph node, expanding in tumor.

TCRdb reprocessed the multiplex PCR reads via MiXCR and lists one record per CDR3 protein. The profile shows 180,000 or so distinct CDR3 sequences, approximately 33% of them singletons. Germline CDR1 SGHDT, CDR2 YYEEEE. This CDR3 contains 15 residues. V trimming: 4 bases; J trimming: 0 bases; junction bases outside the gene matches: 6. The lymph nodes were axillary draining lymph nodes from breast cancer patients. This clonotype was recorded at least ten times. Its antigen is still unknown. V and J are TRBV5-6 and TRBJ2-5; TRBD1 matches 7 bases. Sequencing input: axillary lymph node tissue. The sequence derives from a female donor with breast cancer. Some clones in this sample may be carry-over from other donors' samples. This CDR3 is CASSLPTGYQETQYF. The CDR3 nucleotides are TGTGCCAGCAGCCTACCGACAGGGTACCAAGAGACCCAGTACTTC. Full variable domain (outside the CDR3, taken from reference TRBV5-6 and TRBJ2-5): DAGVTQSPTHLIKTRGQQVTLRCSPKSGHDTVSWYQQALGQGPQFIFQYYEEEERQRGNFPDRFSGHQFPNYSSELNVNALLLGDSALYLCASSLPTGYQETQYFGPGTRLLVL.